This is a list of T cell receptor beta chains from one sample in a study of CXCR3-negative and CXCR3-positive naive CD8 T cells. TCRdb re-called the 5' RACE reads and gives one entry per CDR3 protein, without DNA. This sample's table has about 38,000 distinct CDR3 sequences. Sequenced: memory CD8+ T cells from blood. These receptors were collected from a human donor in good health. Some clones in this sample may be carry-over from other donors' samples. The CDR3 runs from the conserved cysteine through the conserved F or W. The order of the fields is clone size, V gene, J gene, CDR3 protein. Size is stated for part of the rows, as once, few or many counts, or as a class when the clone is expanded.

size: -; V: TRBV20-1; J: TRBJ2-1; CDR3: CSARDIGGAYNEQFF
size: -; V: TRBV7-6; J: TRBJ2-1; CDR3: CASSLGLAGAGEQYF
size: -; V: TRBV21-1; J: TRBJ2-7; CDR3: CASSKEQGAWVHYEQYF
size: medium-sized; V: TRBV4-3; J: TRBJ1-2; CDR3: CASSQGREFKPYGYTF
size: -; V: TRBV6-5; J: TRBJ2-3; CDR3: CASSYSGGGTDTQYF
size: -; V: TRBV29-1; J: TRBJ2-7; CDR3: CSVEDRGTHEQYF
size: -; V: TRBV7-6; J: TRBJ2-3; CDR3: CASSPGGGLGTDTQYF
size: -; V: TRBV29-1; J: TRBJ1-4; CDR3: CSVEGRFDEKLFF
size: -; V: TRBV5-1; J: TRBJ2-3; CDR3: CASRAGDTQYF
size: -; V: TRBV15; J: TRBJ2-1; CDR3: CATSRVGGVYNEQFF
size: -; V: TRBV6-2/TRBV6-3; J: TRBJ1-4; CDR3: CASSPGGQMNEKLFF
size: -; V: TRBV7-6; J: TRBJ2-1; CDR3: CASSLEGVWDQGDYNEQFF
size: -; V: TRBV24-1; J: TRBJ2-2; CDR3: CATSDSWDTGELFF
size: -; V: TRBV29-1; J: TRBJ1-1; CDR3: CSVLENTEAFF
size: -; V: TRBV7-6; J: TRBJ2-7; CDR3: CASSLEVGQAESYEQYF
size: -; V: TRBV28; J: TRBJ2-5; CDR3: CASSSRVLMDDQETQYF
size: -; V: TRBV7-2; J: TRBJ1-5; CDR3: CASSLVGSEEPQHF
size: medium-sized; V: TRBV20-1; J: TRBJ2-1; CDR3: CSASPSPGSYNEQFF
size: -; V: TRBV5-1; J: TRBJ2-5; CDR3: CVSRLGQETQYF
size: -; V: TRBV29-1; J: TRBJ2-7; CDR3: CSAEAGAGSSYEQYF
size: -; V: TRBV24-1; J: TRBJ2-1; CDR3: CATSDPEAPHYNEQFF
size: -; V: TRBV28; J: TRBJ2-7; CDR3: CASSFPAGGTYEQYF
size: -; V: TRBV3-1; J: TRBJ2-3; CDR3: CASSQVWWITSGGRERDTQYF
size: -; V: TRBV7-6; J: TRBJ2-1; CDR3: CASSFGDSPSFNNEQFF
size: -; V: TRBV29-1; J: TRBJ2-7; CDR3: CSVEARGSLTYEQYF
size: -; V: TRBV7-9; J: TRBJ2-7; CDR3: CASSPPQARVPYEQYF
size: -; V: TRBV7-9; J: TRBJ2-1; CDR3: CASNEVGGGEQFF
size: -; V: TRBV7-9; J: TRBJ2-7; CDR3: CASSHRDRGEQYF
size: -; V: TRBV6-2/TRBV6-3; J: TRBJ2-1; CDR3: CASSYWDSSYNEQFF
size: -; V: TRBV18; J: TRBJ1-1; CDR3: CASSPPKNTEAFF
size: -; V: TRBV20-1; J: TRBJ2-7; CDR3: CSTREGADYEQYF
size: -; V: TRBV2; J: TRBJ1-1; CDR3: CASRGGTEAFF
size: -; V: TRBV4-2; J: TRBJ2-1; CDR3: CASSQDRGGANEQFF
size: -; V: TRBV6-2/TRBV6-3; J: TRBJ2-1; CDR3: CASTESWGGSYNEQFF
size: -; V: TRBV20-1; J: TRBJ2-2; CDR3: CSASPGTEGTGELFF
size: -; V: TRBV29-1; J: TRBJ2-3; CDR3: CSVVGGPDTQYF
size: -; V: TRBV7-9; J: TRBJ1-2; CDR3: CASSNRDTWWYGYTF
size: -; V: TRBV28; J: TRBJ2-4; CDR3: CASSEIQGPQYF
size: -; V: TRBV3-1; J: TRBJ2-7; CDR3: CASSLTFAGARSCEQYF
size: -; V: TRBV2; J: TRBJ1-2; CDR3: CAILGHLPNYGYTF